A single TCR beta chain is shown here with its context. Its antigen is still unknown. This entry belongs to a study of T-cell reconstitution after alpha-beta-depleted transplantation in children. General observations from the study: About two months after transplant, alpha-beta T cells reportedly came from several hundred expanded graft clones. Where some patients showed high TCRbeta diversity at day 60, it came from recipient T cells and thymic progenitors that had survived.

This CDR3 is 12 amino acids long. V lost 5 bases and J lost 13, with 18 bases in between. Unique molecular identifiers were incorporated into the prepared TCRbeta library. MiXCR, run by TCRdb on the PCR reads, gives a single entry per CDR3 protein. The top ten hold around 36% of the sample, which has fewer than 750,000 distinct CDR3 sequences, 25% to 30% seen once. The clonotype comes from a boy under two years old with Wiskott-Aldrich syndrome, due to receive a stem cell transplant. Sequencing used PBMCs, obtained before TCRalphabeta/CD19-depleted stem cell transplant. The J gene is TRBJ2-7, the V gene TRBV12-3 or TRBV12-4, with D possibly TRBD1 on 5 matching bases. CDR3 nucleotide sequence: TGTGCCAGCAGTCTCGAAGACAGTAGAAAATACTTC. The encoded protein is CASSLEDSRKYF.